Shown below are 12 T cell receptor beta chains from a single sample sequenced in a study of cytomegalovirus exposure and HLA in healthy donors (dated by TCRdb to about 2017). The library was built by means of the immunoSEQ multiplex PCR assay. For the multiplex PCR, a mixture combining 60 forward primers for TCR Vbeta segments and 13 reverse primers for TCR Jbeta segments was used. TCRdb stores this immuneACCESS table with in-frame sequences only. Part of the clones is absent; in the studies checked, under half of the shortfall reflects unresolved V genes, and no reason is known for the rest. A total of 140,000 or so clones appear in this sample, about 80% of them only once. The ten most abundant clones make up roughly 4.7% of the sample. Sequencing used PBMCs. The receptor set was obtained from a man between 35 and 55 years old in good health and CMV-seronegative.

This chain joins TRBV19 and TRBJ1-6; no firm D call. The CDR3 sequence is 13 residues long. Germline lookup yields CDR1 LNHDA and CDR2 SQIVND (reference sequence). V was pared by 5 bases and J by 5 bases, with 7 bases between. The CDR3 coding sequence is TGTGCCAGTAGTCGGGGTAATAATTCACCCCTCCACTTT. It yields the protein CASSRGNNSPLHF. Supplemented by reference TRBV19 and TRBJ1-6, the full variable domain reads DGGITQSPKYLFRKEGQNVTLSCEQNLNHDAMYWYRQDPGQGLRLIYYSQIVNDFQKGDIAEGYSVSREKKESFPLTVTSAQKNPTAFYLCASSRGNNSPLHFGNGTRLTVT.

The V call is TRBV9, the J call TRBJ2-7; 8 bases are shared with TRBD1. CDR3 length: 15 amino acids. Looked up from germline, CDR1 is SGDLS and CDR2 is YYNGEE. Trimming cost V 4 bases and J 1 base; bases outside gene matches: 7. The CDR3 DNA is TGTGCCAGCAGCCCTCAGGGGGCGACGTCCTACGAGCAGTACTTC. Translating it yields CASSPQGATSYEQYF. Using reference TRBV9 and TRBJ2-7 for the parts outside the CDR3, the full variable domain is DSGVTQTPKHLITATGQRVTLRCSPRSGDLSVYWYQQSLDQGLQFLIQYYNGEERAKGNILERFSAQQFPDLHSELNLSSLELGDSALYFCASSPQGATSYEQYFGPGTRLTVT.

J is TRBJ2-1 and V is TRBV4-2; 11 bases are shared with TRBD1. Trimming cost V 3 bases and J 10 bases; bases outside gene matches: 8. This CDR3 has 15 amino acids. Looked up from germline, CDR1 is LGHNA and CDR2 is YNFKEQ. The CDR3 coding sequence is TGTGCCAGCAGCCAGTCCGGGACAGGGGGGTCCGAGCAGTTCTTC. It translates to CASSQSGTGGSEQFF.

CDR3 in amino acids: CASSTLAGGSYNEQFF. The DNA of the CDR3 is TGTGCCAGCTCAACCCTAGCGGGGGGATCCTACAATGAGCAGTTCTTC. V is TRBV18 and J is TRBJ2-1, with 11 nucleotides matching TRBD2. The CDR3 covers 16 residues. Germline assignment: CDR1 KGHSH and CDR2 LQKENI. The V segment lost 5 bases and the J segment 1 base; nucleotides outside the gene matches: 4.

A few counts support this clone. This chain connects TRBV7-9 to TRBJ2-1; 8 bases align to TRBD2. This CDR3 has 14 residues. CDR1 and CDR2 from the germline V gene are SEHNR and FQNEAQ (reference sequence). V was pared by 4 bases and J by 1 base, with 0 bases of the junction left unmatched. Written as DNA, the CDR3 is TGTGCCAGCAGCTCTAGCGGGTCCTACAATGAGCAGTTCTTC. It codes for CASSSSGSYNEQFF. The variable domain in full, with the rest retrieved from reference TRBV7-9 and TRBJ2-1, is DTGVSQNPRHKITKRGQNVTFRCDPISEHNRLYWYRQTLGQGPEFLTYFQNEAQLEKSRLLSDRFSAERPKGSFSTLEIQRTEQGDSAMYLCASSSSGSYNEQFFGPGTRLTVL.

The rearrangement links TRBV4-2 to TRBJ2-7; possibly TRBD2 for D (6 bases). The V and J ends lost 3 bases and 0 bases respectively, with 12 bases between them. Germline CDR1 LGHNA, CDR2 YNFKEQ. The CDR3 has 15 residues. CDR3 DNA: TGTGCCAGCAGCCACCTAGCGTTAAACTCCTACGAGCAGTACTTC. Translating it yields CASSHLALNSYEQYF.

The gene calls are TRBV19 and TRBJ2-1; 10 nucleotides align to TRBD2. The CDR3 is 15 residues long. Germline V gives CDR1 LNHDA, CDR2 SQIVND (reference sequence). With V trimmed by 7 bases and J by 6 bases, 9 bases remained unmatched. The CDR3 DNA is TGTGCCAGTAAGCTAGCGGGGGAAACCTGCAATGAGCAGTTCTTC. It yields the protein CASKLAGETCNEQFF.

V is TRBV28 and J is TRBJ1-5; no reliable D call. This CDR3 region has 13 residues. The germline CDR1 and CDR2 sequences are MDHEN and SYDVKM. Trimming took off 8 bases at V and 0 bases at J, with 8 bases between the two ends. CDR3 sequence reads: CASQRDSNQPQHF. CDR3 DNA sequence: TGTGCCAGCCAAAGAGATAGCAATCAGCCCCAGCATTTT.

The CDR3 nucleotides are TGTGCCAGCTCCCTTCCCCAGGGACAGGGACAATCACCCCTCCACTTT. Its translation: CASSLPQGQGQSPLHF. This sequence joins TRBV28 and TRBJ1-6, with TRBD1 identical over 9 bases. With 8 bases clipped from V and 10 bases from J, the junction kept 15 bases outside the gene matches. This CDR3 region has 16 residues. Per the germline V gene, CDR1 is MDHEN and CDR2 is SYDVKM.

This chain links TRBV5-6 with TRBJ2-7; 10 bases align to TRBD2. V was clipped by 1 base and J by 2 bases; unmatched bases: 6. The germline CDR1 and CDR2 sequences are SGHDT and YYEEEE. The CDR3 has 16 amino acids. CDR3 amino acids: CASSLRLAGVPYEQYF. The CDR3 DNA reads TGTGCCAGCAGCTTGAGACTAGCGGGCGTCCCCTACGAGCAGTACTTC.

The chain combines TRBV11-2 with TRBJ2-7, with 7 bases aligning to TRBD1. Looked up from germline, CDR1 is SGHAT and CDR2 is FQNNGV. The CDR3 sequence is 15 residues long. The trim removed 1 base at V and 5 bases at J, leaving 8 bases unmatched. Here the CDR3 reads CASSLAARQGDEQYF. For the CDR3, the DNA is TGTGCCAGCAGCTTAGCGGCAAGACAGGGAGACGAGCAGTACTTC.

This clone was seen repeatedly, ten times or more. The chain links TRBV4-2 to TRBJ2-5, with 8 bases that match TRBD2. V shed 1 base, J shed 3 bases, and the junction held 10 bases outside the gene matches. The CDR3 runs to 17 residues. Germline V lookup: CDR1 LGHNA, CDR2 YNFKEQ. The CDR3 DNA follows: TGTGCCAGCAGCCAAGGGAACCTCGGGACTAGAGAAGAGACCCAGTACTTC. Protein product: CASSQGNLGTREETQYF.